These T cell receptor beta chains were read from a single sample in a study of T cells in Graves' hyperthyroidism and ophthalmopathy. TCRdb re-analysed the multiplex PCR reads in MiXCR, keeping a single row per CDR3 protein. Here the sample spans almost 350,000 distinct CDR3 sequences, approximately 18% being singletons. Specimen: blood. All receptors derive from a woman aged 40 to 50 with Graves' ophthalmopathy. Both conserved end residues are part of each CDR3. D genes are given only for firm matches. The size entry is marked missing in some rows and otherwise reads once, few, many or a size class.

v_call: TRBV6-1
j_call: TRBJ2-3
d_call: .
clone_size: few
cdr3_aa: CASSRGKNTDTQYF
cdr3_nt: TGTGCCAGCAGTCGAGGAAAAAACACAGATACGCAGTATTTT

v_call: TRBV6-5
j_call: TRBJ1-1
d_call: .
clone_size: many
cdr3_aa: CASAGWNTEAFF
cdr3_nt: TGTGCCAGTGCTGGGTGGAACACTGAAGCTTTCTTT

v_call: TRBV7-2
j_call: TRBJ2-5
d_call: TRBD2
clone_size: many
cdr3_aa: CASSSYEAGETQYF
cdr3_nt: TGTGCCAGCAGCTCCTACGAAGCGGGGGAGACCCAGTACTTC

v_call: TRBV12-3/TRBV12-4
j_call: TRBJ1-1
d_call: .
clone_size: few
cdr3_aa: CASSLEPSVGTEAFF
cdr3_nt: TGTGCCAGCAGTTTGGAACCCTCCGTCGGCACTGAAGCTTTCTTT

v_call: TRBV9
j_call: TRBJ2-7
d_call: .
clone_size: many
cdr3_aa: CASSVYVSANEQYF
cdr3_nt: TGTGCCAGCAGCGTATATGTCTCGGCCAACGAGCAGTACTTC

v_call: TRBV12-3/TRBV12-4
j_call: TRBJ1-1
d_call: .
clone_size: .
cdr3_aa: CASTRGDEAFF
cdr3_nt: TGTGCCAGCACGCGGGGTGATGAAGCTTTCTTT

v_call: TRBV6-2/TRBV6-3
j_call: TRBJ2-7
d_call: TRBD2
clone_size: .
cdr3_aa: CASSPRPTSGRAEGVYEQYF
cdr3_nt: TGTGCCAGCAGTCCCCGCCCGACTAGCGGGAGGGCAGAAGGAGTATACGAGCAGTACTTC

v_call: TRBV12-3/TRBV12-4
j_call: TRBJ2-7
d_call: .
clone_size: many
cdr3_aa: CASSKTGVEQYF
cdr3_nt: TGTGCCAGCAGTAAAACAGGCGTCGAGCAGTACTTC

v_call: TRBV19
j_call: TRBJ1-2
d_call: .
clone_size: many
cdr3_aa: CASQKMGGYTF
cdr3_nt: TGTGCCAGTCAAAAGATGGGAGGCTACACCTTC

v_call: TRBV7-2
j_call: TRBJ2-5
d_call: TRBD2
clone_size: many
cdr3_aa: CASSREWRLSGGEGAQYF
cdr3_nt: TGTGCCAGCAGCCGGGAGTGGCGACTAAGCGGGGGGGAAGGGGCCCAGTACTTC

v_call: TRBV6-1
j_call: TRBJ1-1
d_call: .
clone_size: .
cdr3_aa: CASSARWGNTEAFF
cdr3_nt: TGTGCCAGCAGTGCCCGGTGGGGGAACACTGAAGCTTTCTTT

v_call: TRBV4-1
j_call: TRBJ1-6
d_call: .
clone_size: many
cdr3_aa: CASSQEWEGDSYNSPLHF
cdr3_nt: TGCGCCAGCAGCCAAGAATGGGAGGGGGACTCCTATAATTCACCCCTCCACTTT

v_call: TRBV29-1
j_call: TRBJ2-7
d_call: TRBD1
clone_size: many
cdr3_aa: CSAKTGGAVKTYEQYF
cdr3_nt: TGCAGCGCGAAGACAGGGGGGGCGGTTAAAACCTACGAGCAGTACTTC

v_call: TRBV10-2
j_call: TRBJ2-5
d_call: TRBD1
clone_size: many
cdr3_aa: CASRRTGVETQYF
cdr3_nt: TGCGCCAGCAGGAGGACAGGGGTAGAGACCCAGTACTTC

v_call: TRBV12-3/TRBV12-4
j_call: TRBJ1-5
d_call: .
clone_size: many
cdr3_aa: CASSPYRVKNQPQHF
cdr3_nt: TGTGCCAGCAGTCCCTACAGGGTTAAAAATCAGCCCCAGCATTTT

v_call: TRBV20-1
j_call: TRBJ2-7
d_call: .
clone_size: many
cdr3_aa: CSARQSSWSGEQYF
cdr3_nt: TGCAGTGCTAGACAGTCTAGCTGGTCCGGCGAGCAGTACTTC

v_call: TRBV6-5
j_call: TRBJ2-7
d_call: TRBD1
clone_size: many
cdr3_aa: CASRRDRGSEQYF
cdr3_nt: TGTGCCAGCCGTCGGGACAGGGGAAGCGAGCAGTACTTC

v_call: TRBV28
j_call: TRBJ2-7
d_call: TRBD2
clone_size: many
cdr3_aa: CASSSVSGSLSEQYF
cdr3_nt: TGTGCCAGCAGTTCGGTCAGCGGGAGTCTTAGCGAGCAGTACTTC

v_call: TRBV6-5
j_call: TRBJ1-2
d_call: .
clone_size: .
cdr3_aa: CASSSTLRDGYGYTF
cdr3_nt: TGTGCCAGCAGCTCTACTCTCAGGGATGGCTATGGCTACACCTTC

v_call: TRBV7-3
j_call: TRBJ1-2
d_call: .
clone_size: .
cdr3_aa: CASSLTVGADGYTF
cdr3_nt: TGTGCCAGCAGCTTAACGGTGGGGGCCGATGGCTACACCTTC